What follows are 32 T cell receptor beta chains derived from one specimen sequenced in a study of blood T cell repertoires in COVID-19. Data came from immunoSEQ multiplex PCR; TCRdb stores just in-frame clones and leaves some out. The sample carries some 76,000 clones, over 75% recorded once. Sequencing input: peripheral blood. These receptors originate from a man aged 45-65 years with acute or convalescent COVID-19.

The chain recombines TRBV10-3 with TRBJ1-5; D remains unclear. The CDR3 is 14 amino acids. Trimming took off 2 bases at V and 6 bases at J, with 11 bases between the two ends. Germline lookup yields CDR1 ENHRY and CDR2 SYGVKD. CDR3 in DNA: TGTGCCATCAGTGAGCAAGGACTCAGTCAGCCCCAGCATTTT. Protein: CAISEQGLSQPQHF.

This clone was seen a single time. The chain employs TRBV6-2 or TRBV6-3 and TRBJ2-1; 7 bases fit TRBD2. Trimming at V came to 5 bases and at J to 4 bases, leaving 8 bases not matched to a gene. Germline V CDR1 and CDR2: MNHEY, SVGEGT. The CDR3 has 15 amino acids. DNA for the CDR3: TGTGCCAGCAGTCCCCGGGAGGCCAGTTACAATGAGCAGTTCTTC. This sequence encodes CASSPREASYNEQFF.

V is TRBV9 and J is TRBJ1-3; possibly TRBD1 for D (6 bases). Germline V gene data show CDR1 as SGDLS and CDR2 as YYNGEE. The CDR3 runs 16 residues. Trimming stripped 2 bases from V and 1 base from J, with 13 bases between. CDR3 loop: CASSVLQGGSGNTIYF. In DNA form, the CDR3 reads TGTGCCAGCAGCGTCCTCCAAGGGGGTTCTGGAAACACCATATATTTT.

The rearrangement links TRBV29-1 to TRBJ1-2; D is unclear. The CDR3 is 12 residues long. The V end was cut by 6 bases, the J end by 8 bases, with 16 bases between. CDR1 and CDR2 (germline): SQVTM, ANQGSEA. The CDR3 DNA reads as TGCAGCGTCGGAGGCGAAGCTATGGGCTACACCTTC. The encoded protein is CSVGGEAMGYTF.

The chain uses TRBV7-2 and TRBJ1-2; 7 positions match TRBD1. The ends lost 5 bases at V and 3 bases at J; junction bases unmatched: 9. Germline V gene data show CDR1 as SGHTA and CDR2 as FQGNSA. The CDR3 consists of 15 residues. The chain's CDR3 is CASSLRDSSYYGYTF. The DNA of the CDR3 is TGTGCCAGCAGCCTTCGGGACAGCTCCTACTATGGCTACACCTTC.

This sequence joins TRBV12-5 and TRBJ1-2, with 7 bases fitting TRBD1. Germline assignment: CDR1 LGHNT and CDR2 FRNRAP. Trimming removed 5 bases from V and 8 bases from J; junction bases left unmatched: 8. The CDR3 runs 13 residues. The CDR3 DNA follows: TGTGCTAGTGGTCGACAGGGTACAGGCGGCTACACCTTC. Translated: CASGRQGTGGYTF.

The V call is TRBV5-6, the J call TRBJ1-2, with unresolved D. Germline CDR1 SGHDT, CDR2 YYEEEE. Trimming stripped 0 bases from V and 5 bases from J, with 5 bases between. The CDR3 runs 12 residues. The CDR3 DNA reads TGTGCCAGCAGCTTGGCGCGGTATGGCTACACCTTC. Protein product: CASSLARYGYTF.

The chain uses TRBV30 and TRBJ1-1, with D perhaps TRBD1 (5 bases). CDR1 GTSNPN and CDR2 SVGIG come from the germline V gene (reference sequence). This CDR3 is 16 amino acids long. The ends were cut back, 1 base at V and 4 bases at J, with 19 bases in the middle. CDR3 bases: TGTGCCTGGAGTGCCAAAGGTAACAGGCGAGCCACTGAAGCTTTCTTT. Its translation: CAWSAKGNRRATEAFF.

The rearrangement links TRBV18 to TRBJ2-5; D might be TRBD1 (6 bases). Per the germline V gene, CDR1 is KGHSH and CDR2 is LQKENI. This CDR3 has 18 amino acids. The V end lost 4 bases, the J end lost 3 bases, and 24 bases lay between the germline ends. The CDR3 nucleotides are TGTGCCAGCTCACGGGGACCTATTTTAGGACAGCGAGAAGAGACCCAGTACTTC. Protein sequence: CASSRGPILGQREETQYF.

This chain connects TRBV18 to TRBJ2-4; 9 bases line up with TRBD1. Germline V lookup: CDR1 KGHSH, CDR2 LQKENI. The CDR3 runs to 14 residues. The V segment lost 2 bases and the J segment 7 bases; nucleotides outside the gene matches: 3. CDR3 bases: TGTGCCAGCTCACCATCCGGGACAGGGAACATTCAGTACTTC. This sequence encodes CASSPSGTGNIQYF.

The V gene is TRBV7-6, the J gene TRBJ1-6; no clear D gene. Germline assignment: CDR1 SGHVS and CDR2 FNYEAQ. The germline V and J ends were trimmed by 5 bases and 0 bases, with 14 bases remaining between them. The CDR3 runs to 17 residues. CDR3: CASSRGPNSSYNSPLHF. The CDR3 DNA sequence: TGTGCCAGCAGCCGCGGGCCGAACAGCTCCTATAATTCACCCCTCCACTTT.

The V gene is TRBV7-7, the J gene TRBJ2-1; 9 bases align to TRBD2. This CDR3 contains 16 residues. Germline V gene lookup returns CDR1 SSHAT and CDR2 FNYEAQ (reference sequence). J gave up 8 bases and V 4 bases, and 12 bases lay outside the gene matches. The CDR3 sequence: CASSYQVAGGLDEQFF. For the CDR3, the DNA is TGTGCCAGCAGCTACCAAGTGGCGGGGGGGCTCGATGAGCAGTTCTTC. Filled out from reference TRBV7-7 and TRBJ2-1, the complete variable domain reads GAGVSQSPRYKVTKRGQDVTLRCDPISSHATLYWYQQALGQGPEFLTYFNYEAQPDKSGLPSDRFSAERPEGSISTLTIQRTEQRDSAMYRCASSYQVAGGLDEQFFGPGTRLTVL.

The chain has TRBV18 and TRBJ2-7; the match to TRBD2 covers 9 bases. The CDR3 has 12 residues. V dropped 5 bases and J dropped 7; count of bases not matched to a gene: 3. Germline CDR1 reads KGHSH; CDR2 reads LQKENI. CDR3 sequence: CASSVAGGEQYF. CDR3 nucleotide sequence: TGTGCCAGCTCAGTTGCGGGGGGGGAGCAGTACTTC.

The chain uses TRBV11-3 and TRBJ2-1, with TRBD2 matching over 11 bases. The CDR3 contains 15 residues. From germline, CDR1 is SGHNT and CDR2 YENEEA. The V gene end was trimmed by 3 bases and the J gene end by 3 bases; junction bases not matched to a gene: 1. CDR3 bases: TGTGCCAGCAGCTTGACTAGCGGGGACTACAATGAGCAGTTCTTC. Protein sequence: CASSLTSGDYNEQFF.

The V and J genes are TRBV6-2 or TRBV6-3 and TRBJ1-1, with TRBD1 identical over 11 bases. This CDR3 has 16 amino acids. Germline assignment: CDR1 MNHEY and CDR2 SVGEGT. V gave up 6 bases and J gave up 0 bases; unmatched junction bases: 6. The CDR3 region has the DNA TGTGCCAGCAGCCGTCGGGACAGGGGGATGAACACTGAAGCTTTCTTT. Translating it yields CASSRRDRGMNTEAFF.

V is TRBV3-1 (or the pseudogene TRBV3-2) and J is TRBJ2-1; the D gene is possibly TRBD1 (6 bases). With 0 bases removed from V and 0 bases from J, the gap between germline ends came to 18 bases. Germline-derived CDR1 and CDR2 are LGHDT and YNNKEL (reference sequence). The CDR3 extends over 19 amino acids. CDR3: CASSQDDRLKLSSYNEQFF. CDR3 sequence (DNA): TGTGCCAGCAGCCAAGATGACAGGCTAAAACTGAGCTCCTACAATGAGCAGTTCTTC.

V is TRBV15 and J is TRBJ2-3, with TRBD2 identical over 9 bases. The CDR3 has 17 residues. CDR1 LNHNV and CDR2 YYDKDF come from the germline V gene (reference sequence). V gave up 5 bases and J gave up 8 bases; unmatched junction bases: 17. The CDR3 nucleotides are TGTGCCACCAGCCCCAAGGTGGGGACTAGCTCTTCGGGTACGCAGTATTTT. Its protein is CATSPKVGTSSSGTQYF.

This chain links TRBV10-3 with TRBJ2-5; D possibly corresponds to TRBD1 (6 bases). This CDR3 has 15 residues. V lost 10 bases and J 3 bases, leaving 21 bases between the germline ends. CDR1 is ENHRY, CDR2 SYGVKD, per germline. CDR3 amino acids: CATRLGTQTKETQYF. The DNA for the CDR3 is TGTGCCACCCGCCTCGGGACACAAACGAAAGAGACCCAGTACTTC.

This clone showed up just once. The J gene is TRBJ2-1, the V gene TRBV7-9; TRBD2 agrees at 12 bases. This CDR3 is 18 amino acids long. J gave up 7 bases and V 5 bases, and 15 bases lay outside the gene matches. CDR1 is SEHNR and CDR2 is FQNEAQ in the germline V gene (reference sequence). For the CDR3, the DNA is TGTGCCAGCAGCCCAGAATGGACTAGCGGGAAACCCGCTAATGAGCAGTTCTTC. Amino acids: CASSPEWTSGKPANEQFF.

The J gene is TRBJ2-5, the V gene TRBV3-1 (or the pseudogene TRBV3-2); TRBD1 matches 10 bases. Trimming at V came to 4 bases and at J to 4 bases, leaving 3 bases not matched to a gene. Germline V gene sequence: CDR1 LGHDT, CDR2 YNNKEL (reference sequence). The CDR3 has 14 amino acids. The CDR3 region is CASSPRTGGETQYF. The CDR3 coding sequence is TGTGCCAGCAGCCCCCGGACAGGGGGAGAGACCCAGTACTTC.

The V call is TRBV6-5, the J call TRBJ1-2; 11 bases match TRBD1. The V segment lost 6 bases and the J segment 7 bases; nucleotides outside the gene matches: 10. Germline-derived CDR1 and CDR2 are MNHEY and SVGAGI. The CDR3 consists of 15 residues. DNA of the CDR3: TGTGCCAGCAGCGGACCGGACAGGGGGCCTTTTGGCTACACCTTC. This encodes CASSGPDRGPFGYTF.

The chain couples TRBV7-9 to TRBJ1-5; possible D gene TRBD1, 5 bases. CDR1 and CDR2 (germline): SEHNR, FQNEAQ (reference sequence). The CDR3 has 16 amino acids. With 2 bases removed from V and 3 bases from J, the gap between germline ends came to 14 bases. CDR3: CASSLNLGEDNQPQHF. In nucleotides, the CDR3 is TGTGCCAGCAGCTTAAATCTGGGGGAGGACAATCAGCCCCAGCATTTT.

The chain recombines TRBV28 with TRBJ1-1; D not resolved. V dropped 7 bases and J dropped 3 bases, with 12 bases sitting between them. Germline V gives CDR1 MDHEN, CDR2 SYDVKM. This CDR3 spans 13 amino acids. Here the CDR3 reads CASTAGVHTEAFF. The CDR3 bases are TGTGCCAGCACCGCGGGAGTTCACACTGAAGCTTTCTTT.

The chain links TRBV15 to TRBJ2-5; D is unresolved. The length of the CDR3 is 16 residues. The ends were cut back, 0 bases at V and 0 bases at J, with 11 bases in the middle. Looked up from germline, CDR1 is LNHNV and CDR2 is YYDKDF (reference sequence). The CDR3 here is CATSRDSPQNQETQYF. The CDR3 DNA follows: TGTGCCACCAGCAGAGATAGCCCCCAAAACCAAGAGACCCAGTACTTC.

The chain links TRBV11-2 to TRBJ1-1; no reliable D call. V was pared by 1 base and J by 6 bases, with 12 bases between. Germline values: CDR1 SGHAT, CDR2 FQNNGV. There are 14 residues in the CDR3. Written as DNA, the CDR3 is TGTGCCAGCAGCTTAGGCGGTGTTCCCTCTGAAGCTTTCTTT. It encodes CASSLGGVPSEAFF.

V and J are TRBV7-9 and TRBJ2-7, with 8 bases that match TRBD1. The CDR3 covers 15 residues. Losses at the gene ends were 4 bases for V and 5 bases for J; bases not matched to a gene: 10. Germline V gene sequence: CDR1 SEHNR, CDR2 FQNEAQ (reference sequence). The CDR3 DNA sequence: TGTGCCAGCAGCTCGACAGGGGAGGTCCCCCACGAGCAGTACTTC. Translating it yields CASSSTGEVPHEQYF.

This chain connects TRBV5-6 to TRBJ2-4, with D possibly TRBD1 on 6 matching bases. Germline lookup yields CDR1 SGHDT and CDR2 YYEEEE. V was trimmed by 3 bases and J by 0 bases, leaving 10 bases between them. The CDR3 consists of 15 residues. In DNA, the CDR3 is TGTGCCAGCAGCTCGTACAGGGTAGCCAAAAACATTCAGTACTTC. Its protein product is CASSSYRVAKNIQYF.

V and J are TRBV5-4 and TRBJ1-4; D not resolved. Deletions cut 1 base from V and 3 bases from J, with 7 bases between. Looked up from germline, CDR1 is SGHNT and CDR2 is YYREEE (reference sequence). The CDR3 runs 14 residues. The CDR3 nucleotides read TGTGCCAGCAGCTTGTCCCCGTCTAATGAAAAACTGTTTTTT. As protein: CASSLSPSNEKLFF.

This sequence joins TRBV7-8 and TRBJ1-1; D is perhaps TRBD1 (5 bases). Germline V gives CDR1 SGHVS, CDR2 FQNEAQ. Trimming left V 5 bases short and J 1 base short, with 11 bases between. The CDR3 extends over 14 amino acids. CDR3 sequence: CASSQQVPNTEAFF. CDR3 nucleotides: TGTGCCAGCAGCCAACAGGTTCCGAACACTGAAGCTTTCTTT.

J is TRBJ2-7 and V is TRBV5-4; the D gene is possibly TRBD1 (5 bases). The V end was cut by 1 base, the J end by 5 bases, with 10 bases between. The CDR3 is 13 amino acids. CDR1 SGHNT and CDR2 YYREEE come from the germline V gene (reference sequence). The CDR3 is CASSLLGVDEQYF. DNA of the CDR3: TGTGCCAGCAGCTTGCTAGGGGTCGACGAGCAGTACTTC.

V usage is TRBV20-1 and J usage is TRBJ1-1; D unclear. CDR1 is DFQATT, CDR2 SNEGSKA, per germline (reference sequence). The CDR3 has 11 residues. The DNA for the CDR3 is TGCAGAATGGACTTGAACACTGAAGCTTTCTTT. Translating it yields CRMDLNTEAFF.

The chain couples TRBV6-4 to TRBJ1-2, with a weak D call TRBD1 (5 bases). From germline, CDR1 is MRHNA and CDR2 SNTAGT. V lost 4 bases, J lost 4 bases, and 22 bases lay in between. This CDR3 comprises 17 residues. CDR3 protein: CASSASGVQGRLYGYTF. The CDR3 coding sequence is TGTGCCAGCAGTGCAAGTGGAGTGCAGGGAAGGCTCTATGGCTACACCTTC.